One and the same sample provided the 29 T cell receptor beta chains below, sequenced in a study of blood T cells in healthy people across ages. Then a second PCR, running roughly 6 to 11 cycles, was carried out with a sample-barcoded 5' primer and a J-beta primer mix. TCRdb used MiXCR to reprocess the 5' RACE reads, holding one entry per CDR3 protein. The sample has approximately 290,000 distinct CDR3 sequences, 25% to 30% seen once. Sequencing used blood. Source of these receptors: a woman in her 70s in good health.

In its sample, this clonotype was seen a few times. This sequence joins TRBV3-1 and TRBJ1-1; D not resolved. CDR1 and CDR2 (germline): LGHDT, YNNKEL (reference sequence). Trimming removed 5 bases from V and 0 bases from J, with 13 bases in between. CDR3 length: 15 residues. CDR3 protein: CASSDRGIMNTEAFF. The CDR3 DNA reads as TGTGCCAGCAGCGATCGGGGAATAATGAACACTGAAGCTTTCTTT.

This clonotype has just a few counts. CDR3: CASSSSGRAPDTQYF. CDR3 in DNA: TGTGCCAGCAGCTCTAGCGGGAGGGCCCCAGATACGCAGTATTTT. This chain joins TRBV7-2 and TRBJ2-3; 12 nucleotides match TRBD2. The CDR3 consists of 15 residues. Germline-derived CDR1 and CDR2 are SGHTA and FQGNSA. V lost 4 bases to trimming and J lost 4 bases; unmatched junction nucleotides: 3.

The rearrangement joins TRBV4-3 to TRBJ2-5, with 7 positions matching TRBD2. Matching the DNA end better, TRBJ2-7 makes the J call doubtful. The CDR3 sequence is 14 residues long. Germline CDR1 reads LGHNA; CDR2 reads YSLEER. CDR3 loop: CASSLQRGSYEQYF. The DNA of the CDR3 is TGCGCCAGCAGCCTTCAGCGGGGCTCCTACGAGCAGTACTTC.

Written as DNA, the CDR3 is TGCGCCAGCGGATGGACTAGCGGGAGGAGCGGAGAGACCCAGTACTTC. Translating gives CASGWTSGRSGETQYF. The chain joins TRBV5-1 to TRBJ2-5; 14 bases are shared with TRBD2. Germline-derived CDR1 and CDR2 are SGHRS and YFSETQ. V lost 7 bases to trimming and J lost 4 bases; unmatched junction nucleotides: 9. This CDR3 comprises 16 residues. The full variable domain, its missing parts supplied by reference TRBV5-1 and TRBJ2-5, is KAGVTQTPRYLIKTRGQQVTLSCSPISGHRSVSWYQQTPGQGLQFLFEYFSETQRNKGNFPGRFSGRQFSNSRSEMNVSTLELGDSALYLCASGWTSGRSGETQYFGPGTRLLVL.

V is TRBV4-1 and J is TRBJ1-2, with D uncertain. CDR1 and CDR2 from the germline V gene are MGHRA and YSYEKL. The CDR3 has 15 residues. V lost 1 base and J 3 bases, leaving 12 bases between the germline ends. Written as DNA, the CDR3 is TGCGCCAGCAGCCAAGGCGAGGGCTGGGACTATGGCTACACCTTC. It codes for CASSQGEGWDYGYTF.

The rearrangement uses TRBV15 and TRBJ2-5; 7 positions match TRBD2. The J call may not be correct, given that the DNA end is closer to TRBJ2-1. This CDR3 comprises 15 residues. Germline V CDR1 and CDR2: LNHNV, YYDKDF (reference sequence). DNA of the CDR3: TGTGCCACCAGCAGAGATCTGGCGGGAGTCAATGAGCAGTTCTTC. Its translation is CATSRDLAGVNEQFF.

This clonotype has just a few counts. The chain employs TRBV28 and TRBJ2-5, with 9 bases aligning to TRBD1. TRBJ2-7 explains the end of the DNA better; the J call may be wrong. CDR3 length equals 16 residues. Germline V gene lookup returns CDR1 MDHEN and CDR2 SYDVKM. CDR3 in DNA: TGTGCCAGCAGTTTAGGTTCCGGGACAGGGTCCTACGAGCAGTACTTC. Encoded protein: CASSLGSGTGSYEQYF.

The chain joins TRBV20-1 to TRBJ1-4; D call uncertain. CDR1 and CDR2 from the germline V gene are DFQATT and SNEGSKA (reference sequence). Trimming removed 3 bases from V and 1 base from J, with 12 bases in between. This CDR3 comprises 15 residues. CDR3 nucleotide sequence: TGCAGTGCTAGGGCCCTTGGGTTAACTAATGAAAAACTGTTTTTT. Amino acids: CSARALGLTNEKLFF.

The gene calls are TRBV6-5 and TRBJ2-1; D is unresolved. The CDR3 runs to 12 residues. Trimming took 11 bases from V and 0 from J, leaving 8 bases between them. CDR1 is MNHEY, CDR2 SVGAGI, per germline. CDR3: CAASGSYNEQFF. CDR3 in DNA: TGTGCCGCATCGGGCTCCTACAATGAGCAGTTCTTC.

This clonotype was detected only a few times. The rearrangement uses TRBV20-1 and TRBJ2-1; 8 bases map to TRBD2. The length of the CDR3 is 16 residues. Trimming cost V 1 base and J 5 bases; bases outside gene matches: 10. CDR1 is DFQATT and CDR2 is SNEGSKA in the germline V gene (reference sequence). CDR3 sequence (DNA): TGCAGTGCTAGAGGACGTGGTAGCGGGATTAACAATGAGCAGTTCTTC. Amino acid sequence: CSARGRGSGINNEQFF.

Only a few counts were recorded for this clonotype. CDR3 in DNA: TGCAGCGGCCGGGACAGGGAAGGTGGCTACACCTTC. It is translated as CSGRDREGGYTF. V usage is TRBV29-1 and J usage is TRBJ1-2, with 9 nucleotides matching TRBD1. Germline-derived CDR1 and CDR2 are SQVTM and ANQGSEA. This CDR3 contains 12 residues. The ends lost 7 bases at V and 7 bases at J; junction bases unmatched: 7.

The rearrangement links TRBV27 to TRBJ1-1, with TRBD1 matching over 8 bases. The CDR3 spans 13 residues. V shed 5 bases and J 11 bases; nucleotides not matched to a gene: 10. CDR1 is MNHEY and CDR2 is SMNVEV in the germline V gene (reference sequence). The CDR3 sequence: CASSPGGIPGAFF. The CDR3 nucleotides are TGTGCCAGCAGTCCAGGGGGCATCCCCGGCGCTTTCTTT.

The chain has TRBV20-1 and TRBJ2-5; 11 nucleotides match TRBD2. Germline CDR1 DFQATT, CDR2 SNEGSKA (reference sequence). V lost 5 bases to trimming and J lost 12 bases; unmatched junction nucleotides: 17. There are 15 residues in the CDR3. As DNA, the CDR3 is TGCAGTGCTTCCCCTTTCACTAGCGGGAGTGGTCCCGAGTACTTC. Amino acids: CSASPFTSGSGPEYF.

The J gene is TRBJ2-4, the V gene TRBV9; D is possibly TRBD1 (5 bases). Germline assignment: CDR1 SGDLS and CDR2 YYNGEE. Trimming cost V 4 bases and J 2 bases, with 10 bases left between them. This CDR3 is built from 14 residues. CDR3 sequence reads: CASSPQGTKNIQYF. CDR3 nucleotides: TGTGCCAGCAGCCCCCAGGGAACCAAAAACATTCAGTACTTC.

The genes are TRBV20-1 and TRBJ1-2; 9 positions match TRBD1. V gave up 3 bases and J gave up 6 bases; unmatched junction bases: 8. Looked up from germline, CDR1 is DFQATT and CDR2 is SNEGSKA (reference sequence). This CDR3 contains 14 residues. CDR3 bases: TGCAGTGCTAGCCAACAGGGGGCGCTGAATGGCTACACCTTC. Its protein product is CSASQQGALNGYTF.

This clonotype showed up many times. This chain links TRBV12-3 or TRBV12-4 with TRBJ1-2, with D unresolved. The V end lost 3 bases, the J end lost 3 bases, and 14 bases lay between the germline ends. The length of the CDR3 is 15 residues. The CDR3, as DNA: TGTGCCAGCAGTTTGGAAGCTTGGAACTACTATGGCTACACCTTC. As protein: CASSLEAWNYYGYTF.

This clonotype has more than one count but fewer than ten. V gene TRBV7-9 combines with J gene TRBJ1-6; D might be TRBD1 (5 bases). The CDR3 totals 13 residues. Trimming shortened V by 4 bases and J by 13 bases, and 14 bases separated the two germline ends. Germline loops: CDR1 SEHNR, CDR2 FQNEAQ (reference sequence). CDR3 DNA sequence: TGTGCCAGCAGCTCCGGGACCGCGGTCCCCCTCCACTTT. Its protein is CASSSGTAVPLHF.

The rearrangement links TRBV12-3 or TRBV12-4 to TRBJ2-5, with 14 bases identical to TRBD2. The J call may not be correct, given that the DNA end is closer to TRBJ2-1. The CDR3 is made up of 15 amino acids. In DNA form, the CDR3 reads TGTGCCAGCAGTTTACGGGGACTAGCGGGAGACGAGCAGTTCTTC. The encoded protein is CASSLRGLAGDEQFF.

The CDR3 DNA is TGCAGTGCTAGAGATTCCGGGAGGGATCAGCCCCAGCATTTT. Protein: CSARDSGRDQPQHF. The rearrangement links TRBV20-1 to TRBJ1-5; no clear D. The germline V gene has CDR1 DFQATT and CDR2 SNEGSKA (reference sequence). CDR3 length equals 14 residues. V was clipped by 0 bases and J by 5 bases, with 11 bases between them.

The genes are TRBV18 and TRBJ2-7; no firm D call. Germline values: CDR1 KGHSH, CDR2 LQKENI. This CDR3 region has 12 residues. V was trimmed by 0 bases and J by 6 bases, leaving 6 bases between them. The CDR3: CASSPPRAEQYF. The CDR3 DNA sequence: TGTGCCAGCTCACCACCACGGGCCGAGCAGTACTTC.

The chain employs TRBV20-1 and TRBJ2-6, with 8 bases matching TRBD1. Looked up from germline, CDR1 is DFQATT and CDR2 is SNEGSKA (reference sequence). Trimming removed 1 base from V and 8 bases from J; junction bases left unmatched: 7. This CDR3 is built from 15 residues. The CDR3 coding sequence is TGCAGTGCTAGAGTCCTAGGACAGGGCCCCAACGTCCTGACTTTC. Encoded protein: CSARVLGQGPNVLTF.

V is TRBV18 and J is TRBJ2-5; a possible D gene is TRBD2 (6 bases). Trimming removed 6 bases from V and 0 bases from J, with 11 bases in between. Germline CDR1 is KGHSH and CDR2 is LQKENI. The CDR3 is made up of 14 amino acids. The CDR3 region is CASSRDLDQETQYF. For the CDR3, the DNA is TGTGCCAGCTCTCGGGACTTAGACCAAGAGACCCAGTACTTC.

This chain joins TRBV20-1 and TRBJ2-2; TRBD1 aligns across 10 bases. This CDR3 spans 15 amino acids. The junction had 5 bases not matched to a gene; V was cut back by 1 base and J by 6 bases. Germline CDR1 DFQATT, CDR2 SNEGSKA (reference sequence). The CDR3 reads CSARAGTGAAGELFF. The CDR3, as DNA: TGCAGTGCTAGAGCCGGGACAGGGGCGGCCGGGGAGCTGTTTTTT.

This clonotype turned up a few times. The CDR3 protein is CASSQDLAGELFF. The CDR3 bases are TGTGCCAGCAGCCAAGATCTCGCCGGGGAGCTGTTTTTT. The V gene is TRBV14, the J gene TRBJ2-2; no clear D. V was pared by 0 bases and J by 6 bases, with 5 bases between. Germline V gives CDR1 SGHDN, CDR2 FVKESK. This CDR3 is built from 13 residues.

The chain has TRBV20-1 and TRBJ1-2; D call uncertain. V lost 4 bases to trimming and J lost 3 bases, with 6 bases between them. Germline V CDR1 and CDR2: DFQATT, SNEGSKA (reference sequence). The CDR3 totals 11 residues. DNA of the CDR3: TGCAGTGCTAATAAAGACTATGGCTACACCTTC. Its protein is CSANKDYGYTF.

This clonotype has a handful of counts. The DNA of the CDR3 is TGCAGTGCTAGACCGGGCTTGGCCAAAAACATTCAGTACTTC. Its translation: CSARPGLAKNIQYF. The chain employs TRBV20-1 and TRBJ2-4, with no clear D. The CDR3 runs to 14 residues. Germline V gene sequence: CDR1 DFQATT, CDR2 SNEGSKA (reference sequence). Trimming shortened V by 2 bases and J by 1 base, and 9 bases separated the two germline ends.

In this sample, this clonotype turned up a few times. V is TRBV6-5 and J is TRBJ2-1; unclear D gene. Trimming took off 6 bases at V and 5 bases at J, with 8 bases between the two ends. This CDR3 has 12 amino acids. Germline V gene data show CDR1 as MNHEY and CDR2 as SVGAGI. The CDR3 reads CASRADNNEQFF. The CDR3 DNA sequence: TGTGCCAGCAGGGCGGATAACAATGAGCAGTTCTTC.

As to this clonotype: At one end, the junction sequence differs from germline, possibly due to a read error. The rearrangement links TRBV12-3 or TRBV12-4 to TRBJ2-5; TRBD2 aligns across 9 bases. There are 16 residues in the CDR3. CDR3 nucleotides: TGTGCCAGCAGTCCCGGACTAGCGAGAATAGGAGAGGCCCAGTACTTC. The encoded protein is CASSPGLARIGEAQYF.

This clonotype was counted many times. The rearrangement links TRBV20-1 to TRBJ2-5; D is unresolved. Looked up from germline, CDR1 is DFQATT and CDR2 is SNEGSKA (reference sequence). This CDR3 has 11 residues. Deletions cut 1 base from V and 6 bases from J, with 6 bases between. The CDR3 sequence: CSARGGQTQYF. Written as DNA, the CDR3 is TGCAGTGCTAGAGGAGGACAGACCCAGTACTTC.